This TCR beta chain was found in a study of breast tumors, draining lymph nodes, adjacent tissues. The table lists this clonotype with many counts. TCRdb re-analysed the multiplex PCR reads in MiXCR, keeping a single row per CDR3 protein. The table includes about 25,000 distinct CDR3 sequences, roughly 20% detected once. The germline V gene encodes CDR1 MNHNS and CDR2 SASEGT. V lost 4 bases and J lost 13; bases outside the gene matches: 5. The CDR3 is 13 amino acids. This sequence originates from a female donor with breast cancer. Some clones in this sample may be carry-over from other donors' samples. The sequencing sample was made of breast tumor tissue. The J gene is TRBJ2-4, the V gene TRBV6-1; 12 positions match TRBD2. CDR3 region: CASSAGLAGPQYF. CDR3 bases: TGTGCCAGCAGTGCGGGACTAGCGGGCCCCCAGTACTTC.